Listed below are T cell receptor beta chains from one sample, sequenced in a study of cytomegalovirus exposure and HLA in healthy donors. TCRdb's copy holds only in-frame clones and misses some; the assay was immunoSEQ multiplex PCR. Its listing shows about 210,000 clones. The sample was PBMCs. The origin of the receptors is a woman aged 25 to 39 in good health and CMV-seropositive. The CDR3 runs from the conserved cysteine through the conserved F or W. The order of the fields is D gene, V gene, J gene, CDR3 DNA, CDR3 protein. The D gene is left open where the match is weak.

NA	TRBV4-3	TRBJ1-1	TGCGCCAGCAGCCAACTGGTGGGGCGGGGAACTGAAGCTTTCTTT	CASSQLVGRGTEAFF
NA	TRBV10-3	TRBJ2-7	TGTGCCTCACAGGACGCAAGCTCCTACGAGCAGTACTTC	CASQDASSYEQYF
TRBD1	TRBV18	TRBJ2-2	TGTGCCAGCTCACAAACCTTGGGACAGGGGCCCTCCGGGGAGCTGTTTTTT	CASSQTLGQGPSGELFF
NA	TRBV2	TRBJ2-5	TGTGCCAGCGCTGCAGTCCAAGAGACCCAGTACTTC	CASAAVQETQYF
NA	TRBV11-2	TRBJ2-2	TGTGCCAGCAGCTTAGTTTCCGGGACTAACACCGGGGAGCTGTTTTTT	CASSLVSGTNTGELFF
TRBD2	TRBV29-1	TRBJ2-1	TGCAGCGTGACCCCCGGTGCCCTAGCGGGAGTCCACAATGAGCAGTTCTTC	CSVTPGALAGVHNEQFF
TRBD1	TRBV5-6	TRBJ1-6	TGTGCCAGCAGCCCAGACAGGGATGTTTCACCCCTCCACTTT	CASSPDRDVSPLHF
TRBD1	TRBV29-1	TRBJ2-7	TGCAGCGTGGAAGTCGACAGGGAACCCTCCTACGAGCAGTACTTC	CSVEVDREPSYEQYF
NA	TRBV5-4	TRBJ2-2	TGTGCCAGCAGGGAATCTAGGGGTATCACCGGGGAGCTGTTTTTT	CASRESRGITGELFF
NA	TRBV18	TRBJ2-3	TGTGCCAGCTCACCACCGGGGGACACAGACCAGTATTTT	CASSPPGDTDQYF
NA	TRBV30	TRBJ2-3	TGTGCCTGGAGTGTACTCTCCGGGACTAGCACAGATACGCAGTATTTT	CAWSVLSGTSTDTQYF
TRBD2	TRBV7-9	TRBJ2-3	TGTGCCAGCAGCTTGGGCCTAGCGGGAGGGCCGAGGGCCGATACGCAGTATTTT	CASSLGLAGGPRADTQYF
TRBD2	TRBV5-1	TRBJ2-1	TGCGCCAGCAGTGGACTAGCTGAGCAGTTCTTC	CASSGLAEQFF
NA	TRBV6-6	TRBJ1-1	TGTGCCAGTCGATCGCTCACGAGAGCTTTCTTT	CASRSLTRAFF
TRBD1	TRBV7-9	TRBJ2-3	TGTGCCAGCAGCCCCGGGACAGGGATTAACGATACGCAGTATTTT	CASSPGTGINDTQYF
NA	TRBV30	TRBJ2-2	TGTGCCTGGACCTTTAACAGGAGTCCGTGGGGCACCGGGGAGCTGTTTTTT	CAWTFNRSPWGTGELFF
TRBD1	TRBV19	TRBJ1-1	TGTGCCAGTAGTCTCCGGGACAGCAGGAACACTGAAGCTTTCTTT	CASSLRDSRNTEAFF
NA	TRBV5-1	TRBJ2-7	TGCGCCAGCAGTCGGGACTCCACAAGCTCCTACGAGCAGTACTTC	CASSRDSTSSYEQYF
TRBD2	TRBV4-1	TRBJ2-1	TGCGCCAGCAGCTCCCTAGCGGGAGTCAATGAGCAGTTCTTC	CASSSLAGVNEQFF
NA	TRBV28	TRBJ1-2	TGTGCCAGCAGAACAGGGTCGAGCTATGGCTACACCTTC	CASRTGSSYGYTF
NA	TRBV7-9	TRBJ1-1	TGTGCCAGCAGCTCGGAGGCCACTGAAGCTTTCTTT	CASSSEATEAFF
NA	TRBV6-1	TRBJ1-2	TGTGCCAGCAGCCGGACTCAGTCTAACTATGGCTACACCTTC	CASSRTQSNYGYTF
TRBD2	TRBV29-1	TRBJ2-5	TGCAGCGTTGAAAAGCGGGGAGGGCCTCGAGAGACCCAGTACTTC	CSVEKRGGPRETQYF
TRBD1	TRBV11-2	TRBJ1-1	TGTGCCAGCAGCTTAGAAGGGACAGGGTCTACTGAAGCTTTCTTT	CASSLEGTGSTEAFF
NA	TRBV9	TRBJ1-2	TGTGCCAGCAGCGTAGAGCCGGGGGGGGGTTATGGCTACACCTTC	CASSVEPGGGYGYTF
NA	TRBV7-9	TRBJ2-7	TGTGCCAGCAGTTCCCATAGGGGCGGATACGAGCAGTACTTC	CASSSHRGGYEQYF
NA	TRBV9	TRBJ1-1	TGTGCCAGCAGCGCCCTTCCGGGGGAAGGTAACACTGAAGCTTTCTTT	CASSALPGEGNTEAFF
TRBD1	TRBV7-2	TRBJ1-5	TGTGCCAGCAGCCTCGGACAGGGGTTTGGTCAGCCCCAGCATTTT	CASSLGQGFGQPQHF
NA	TRBV6-5	TRBJ2-7	TGTGCCAGCGGCCCTCGGGGGTCCCCTTCCTACGAGCAGTACTTC	CASGPRGSPSYEQYF
NA	TRBV7-6	TRBJ2-7	TGTGCCAGCAGCTTAGATGAGGGGGTCTCCTACGAGCAGTACTTC	CASSLDEGVSYEQYF
NA	TRBV30	TRBJ1-1	TGTGCCTCCACAGGCAGCATGAACACTGAAGCTTTCTTT	CASTGSMNTEAFF
TRBD1	TRBV4-2	TRBJ1-2	TGTGCCAGCAGCCAAGATGAACAGGGGGCACACTATGGCTACACCTTC	CASSQDEQGAHYGYTF
NA	TRBV5-1	TRBJ2-2	TGCGCCAGCAGTCGTAGTGGGGACACTAACACCGGGGAGCTGTTTTTT	CASSRSGDTNTGELFF
TRBD1	TRBV18	TRBJ1-2	TGTGCCAGCTCCCTTGACAGGGAGGATGGCTACACCTTC	CASSLDREDGYTF
NA	TRBV28	TRBJ1-5	TGTGCCAGCAGTTTAGCCCAGGGTCATCAGCCCCAGCATTTT	CASSLAQGHQPQHF